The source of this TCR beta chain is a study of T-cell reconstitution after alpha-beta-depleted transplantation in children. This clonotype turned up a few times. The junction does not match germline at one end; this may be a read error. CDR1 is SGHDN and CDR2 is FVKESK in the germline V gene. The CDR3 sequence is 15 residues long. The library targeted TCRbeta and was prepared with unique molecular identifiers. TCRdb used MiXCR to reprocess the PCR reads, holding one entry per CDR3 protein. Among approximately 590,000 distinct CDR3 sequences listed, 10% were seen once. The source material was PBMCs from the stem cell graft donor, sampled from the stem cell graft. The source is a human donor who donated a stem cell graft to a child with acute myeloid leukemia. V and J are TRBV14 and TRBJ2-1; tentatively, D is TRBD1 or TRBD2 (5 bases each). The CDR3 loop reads CASSQEGLSVSEQFF. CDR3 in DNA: TGTGCTAGCAGCCAAGAGGGGTTGAGCGTCAGTGAGCAGTTCTTC.